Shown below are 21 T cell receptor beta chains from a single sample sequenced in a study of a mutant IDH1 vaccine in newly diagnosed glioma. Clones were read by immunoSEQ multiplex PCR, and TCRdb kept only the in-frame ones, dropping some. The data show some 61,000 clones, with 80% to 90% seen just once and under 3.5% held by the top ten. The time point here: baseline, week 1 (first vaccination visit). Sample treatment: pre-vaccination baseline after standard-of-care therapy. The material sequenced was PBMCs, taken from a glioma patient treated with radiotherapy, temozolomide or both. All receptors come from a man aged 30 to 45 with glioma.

In DNA form, the CDR3 reads TGTGCCAGCAGCCCTCCCCTCGTCCGATCTGGAAACACCATATATTTT. Translation gives CASSPPLVRSGNTIYF. The chain combines TRBV11-2 with TRBJ1-3; no clear D. The CDR3 has 16 amino acids. Germline V CDR1 and CDR2: SGHAT, FQNNGV. The ends were cut back, 5 bases at V and 1 base at J, with 15 bases in the middle.

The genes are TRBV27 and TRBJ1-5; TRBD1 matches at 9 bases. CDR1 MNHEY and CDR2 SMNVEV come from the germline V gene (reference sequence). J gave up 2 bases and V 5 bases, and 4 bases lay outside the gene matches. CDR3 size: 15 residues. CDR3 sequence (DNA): TGTGCCAGCAGTGCGAGACAGGGGGGCAATCAGCCCCAGCATTTT. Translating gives CASSARQGGNQPQHF.

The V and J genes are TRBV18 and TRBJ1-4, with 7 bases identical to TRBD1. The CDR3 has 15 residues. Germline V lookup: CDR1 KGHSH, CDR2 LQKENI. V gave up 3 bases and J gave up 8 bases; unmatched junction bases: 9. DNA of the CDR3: TGTGCCAGCTCACCTAGACAGGGCAATGGAGAAAAACTGTTTTTT. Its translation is CASSPRQGNGEKLFF.

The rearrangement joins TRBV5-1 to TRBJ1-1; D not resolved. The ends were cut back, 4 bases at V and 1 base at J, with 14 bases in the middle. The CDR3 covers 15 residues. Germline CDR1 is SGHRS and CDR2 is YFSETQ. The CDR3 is CASSRLGNPNTEAFF. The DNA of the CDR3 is TGCGCCAGCAGCCGATTGGGGAACCCGAACACTGAAGCTTTCTTT.

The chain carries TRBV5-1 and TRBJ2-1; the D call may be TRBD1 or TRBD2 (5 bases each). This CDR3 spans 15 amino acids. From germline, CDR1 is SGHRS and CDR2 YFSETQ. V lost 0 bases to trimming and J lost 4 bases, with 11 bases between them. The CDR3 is CASSLAGTVYNEQFF. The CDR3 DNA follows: TGCGCCAGCAGCTTGGCGGGGACCGTATACAATGAGCAGTTCTTC.

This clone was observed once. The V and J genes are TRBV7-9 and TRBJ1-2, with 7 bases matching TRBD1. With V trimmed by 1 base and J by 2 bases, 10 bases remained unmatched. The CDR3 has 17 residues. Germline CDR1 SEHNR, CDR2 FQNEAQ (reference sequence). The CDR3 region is CASSLVEVRDRNYGYTF. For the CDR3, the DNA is TGTGCCAGCAGCTTAGTTGAAGTTCGGGACAGAAACTATGGCTACACCTTC.

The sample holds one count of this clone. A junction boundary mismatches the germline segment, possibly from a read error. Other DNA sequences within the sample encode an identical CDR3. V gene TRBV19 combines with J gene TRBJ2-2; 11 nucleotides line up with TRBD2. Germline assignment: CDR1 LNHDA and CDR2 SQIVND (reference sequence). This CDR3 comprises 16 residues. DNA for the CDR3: TGTGCCAGTTCACTAGCGGGGGCTCCGGGCACCGGGGAGCTGTTTTTC. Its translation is CASSLAGAPGTGELFF.

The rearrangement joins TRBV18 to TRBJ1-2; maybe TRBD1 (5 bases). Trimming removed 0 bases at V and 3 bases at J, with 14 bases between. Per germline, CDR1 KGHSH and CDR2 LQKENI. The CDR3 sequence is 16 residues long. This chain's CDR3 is CASSPPTQGVYYGYTF. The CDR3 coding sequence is TGTGCCAGCTCACCACCCACCCAGGGCGTTTACTATGGCTACACCTTC. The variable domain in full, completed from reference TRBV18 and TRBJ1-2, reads NAGVMQNPRHLVRRRGQEARLRCSPMKGHSHVYWYRQLPEEGLKFMVYLQKENIIDESGMPKERFSAEFPKEGPSILRIQQVVRGDSAAYFCASSPPTQGVYYGYTFGSGTRLTVV.

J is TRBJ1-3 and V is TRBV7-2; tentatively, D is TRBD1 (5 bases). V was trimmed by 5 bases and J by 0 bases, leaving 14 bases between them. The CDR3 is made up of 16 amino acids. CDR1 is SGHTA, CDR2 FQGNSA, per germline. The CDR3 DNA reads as TGTGCCAGCAGCCCCCATCGGGGGTTCTCTGGAAACACCATATATTTT. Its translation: CASSPHRGFSGNTIYF.

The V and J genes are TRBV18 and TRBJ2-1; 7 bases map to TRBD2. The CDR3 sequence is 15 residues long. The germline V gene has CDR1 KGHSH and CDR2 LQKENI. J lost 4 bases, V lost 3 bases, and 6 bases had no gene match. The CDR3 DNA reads TGTGCCAGCTCACCCCCGTACGGGGGGTACAATGAGCAGTTCTTC. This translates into CASSPPYGGYNEQFF.

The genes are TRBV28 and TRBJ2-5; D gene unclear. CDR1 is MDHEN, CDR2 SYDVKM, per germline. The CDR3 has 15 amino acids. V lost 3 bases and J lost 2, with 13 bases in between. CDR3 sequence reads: CASSFPAVGQETQYF. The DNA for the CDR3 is TGTGCCAGCAGTTTTCCCGCGGTGGGACAAGAGACCCAGTACTTC.

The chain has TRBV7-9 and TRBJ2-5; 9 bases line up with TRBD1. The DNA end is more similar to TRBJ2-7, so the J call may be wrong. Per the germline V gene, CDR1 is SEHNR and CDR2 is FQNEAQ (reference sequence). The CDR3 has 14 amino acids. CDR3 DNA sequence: TGTGCCAGCAGCTTTGGGACAGGGCTTTACGAGCAGTACTTC. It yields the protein CASSFGTGLYEQYF.

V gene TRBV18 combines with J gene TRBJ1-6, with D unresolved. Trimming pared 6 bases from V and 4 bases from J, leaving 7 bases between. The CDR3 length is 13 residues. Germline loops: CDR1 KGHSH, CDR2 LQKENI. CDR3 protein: CASSYDYNSPLHF. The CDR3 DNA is TGTGCCAGCTCCTACGATTATAATTCACCCCTCCACTTT.

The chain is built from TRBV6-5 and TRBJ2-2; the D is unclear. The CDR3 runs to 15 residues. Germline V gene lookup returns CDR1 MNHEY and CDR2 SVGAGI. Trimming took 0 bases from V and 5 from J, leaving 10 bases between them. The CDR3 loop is CASSYSRQKTGELFF. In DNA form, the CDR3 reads TGTGCCAGCAGTTACTCTAGGCAGAAGACCGGGGAGCTGTTTTTT.

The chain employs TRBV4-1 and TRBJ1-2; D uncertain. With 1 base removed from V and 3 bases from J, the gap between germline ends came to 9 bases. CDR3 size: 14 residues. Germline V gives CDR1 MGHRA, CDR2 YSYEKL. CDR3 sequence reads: CASSQVGSYYGYTF. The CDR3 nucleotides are TGCGCCAGCAGCCAAGTTGGCTCCTACTATGGCTACACCTTC.

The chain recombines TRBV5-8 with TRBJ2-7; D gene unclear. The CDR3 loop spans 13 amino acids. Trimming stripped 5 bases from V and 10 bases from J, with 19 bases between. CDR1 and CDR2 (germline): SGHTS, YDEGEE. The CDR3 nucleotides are TGTGCCAGCAGAACCGCCGCTCGGGTCCAACAGTACTTC. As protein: CASRTAARVQQYF.

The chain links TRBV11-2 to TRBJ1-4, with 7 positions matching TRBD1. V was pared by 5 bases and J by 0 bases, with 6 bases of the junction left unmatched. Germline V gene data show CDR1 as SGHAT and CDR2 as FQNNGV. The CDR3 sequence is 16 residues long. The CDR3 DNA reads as TGTGCCAGCAGCGTTACAGGGGTTGCAACTAATGAAAAACTGTTTTTT. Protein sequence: CASSVTGVATNEKLFF.

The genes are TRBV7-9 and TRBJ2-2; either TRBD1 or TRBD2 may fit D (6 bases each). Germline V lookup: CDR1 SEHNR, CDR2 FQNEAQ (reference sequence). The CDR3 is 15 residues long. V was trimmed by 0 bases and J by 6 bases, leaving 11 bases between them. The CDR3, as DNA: TGTGCCAGCAGCTTAGCCGGGGGCGCGTCCGGGGAGCTGTTTTTT. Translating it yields CASSLAGGASGELFF.

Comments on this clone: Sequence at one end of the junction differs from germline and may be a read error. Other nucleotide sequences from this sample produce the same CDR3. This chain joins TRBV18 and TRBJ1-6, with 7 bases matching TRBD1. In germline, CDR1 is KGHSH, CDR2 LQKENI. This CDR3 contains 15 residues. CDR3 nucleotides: TGCGCCAGCTCACCACCGGGGACAGTTAATTCACCCCTCCACTTT. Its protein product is CASSPPGTVNSPLHF. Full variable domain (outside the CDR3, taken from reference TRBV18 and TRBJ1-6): NAGVMQNPRHLVRRRGQEARLRCSPMKGHSHVYWYRQLPEEGLKFMVYLQKENIIDESGMPKERFSAEFPKEGPSILRIQQVVRGDSAAYFCASSPPGTVNSPLHFGNGTRLTVT.

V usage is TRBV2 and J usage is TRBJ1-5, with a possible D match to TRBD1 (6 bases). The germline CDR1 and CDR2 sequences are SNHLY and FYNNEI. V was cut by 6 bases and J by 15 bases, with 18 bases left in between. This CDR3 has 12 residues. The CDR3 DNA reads TGTGCCAGCAGGGAGGATACAGGGATTTGGCATTTT. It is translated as CASREDTGIWHF. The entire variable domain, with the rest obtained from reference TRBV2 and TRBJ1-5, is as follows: EPEVTQTPSHQVTQMGQEVILRCVPISNHLYFYWYRQILGQKVEFLVSFYNNEISEKSEIFDDQFSVERPDGSNFTLKIRSTKLEDSAMYFCASREDTGIWHFGDGTRLSIL.

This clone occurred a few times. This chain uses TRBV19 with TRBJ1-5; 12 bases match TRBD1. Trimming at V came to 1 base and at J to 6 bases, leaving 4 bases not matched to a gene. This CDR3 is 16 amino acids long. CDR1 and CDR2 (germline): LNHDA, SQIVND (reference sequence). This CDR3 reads CASSIAGQGAIQPQHF. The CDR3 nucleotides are TGTGCCAGTAGTATAGCGGGACAGGGGGCGATTCAGCCCCAGCATTTT.